A selection of T cell receptor beta chains follows, all from one sample in a study of cytomegalovirus exposure and HLA in healthy donors. Generated by immunoSEQ multiplex PCR, the TCRdb table keeps only in-frame clones and is missing some. The sample contains 130,000 or so clones, 75% to 80% of which appear only once. The sample taken for sequencing was PBMCs. These receptors all come from an older woman in good health and CMV-seronegative. Both conserved end residues are part of each CDR3. D genes are given only for firm matches. A clone size is listed for some rows: how often the clone was seen (once, few, many), or a class if it is expanded.

TRBJ1-5 TRBV11-2 few NA CASSSTLNQPQHF TGTGCCAGCAGCTCTACCCTGAATCAGCCCCAGCATTTT
TRBJ2-5 TRBV6-6 NA TRBD2 CASIASSGSGTQYF TGTGCCAGCATAGCCTCTAGCGGGAGCGGGACCCAGTACTTC
TRBJ2-6 TRBV7-3 NA NA CASSLSAGEKARPGANVLTF TGTGCCAGCAGCTTAAGCGCAGGGGAAAAGGCAAGGCCTGGGGCCAACGTCCTGACTTTC
TRBJ2-3 TRBV30 NA TRBD2 CAWSVGGGRTDTQYF TGTGCCTGGAGTGTGGGGGGAGGGCGCACAGATACGCAGTATTTT
TRBJ1-4 TRBV7-9 NA TRBD1 CASSPRTGLGEKLFF TGTGCCAGCAGCCCTCGGACAGGGTTAGGTGAAAAACTGTTTTTT
TRBJ2-3 TRBV5-4 few TRBD2 CAIQTSGSDTQYF TGTGCCATCCAAACTAGCGGCTCAGATACGCAGTATTTT
TRBJ2-1 TRBV2 few TRBD1 CASSRGPEQFF TGTGCCAGCAGCAGGGGGCCTGAGCAGTTCTTC
TRBJ1-2 TRBV30 once NA CAWSSGTQPLYGYTF TGTGCCTGGAGCTCAGGCACGCAGCCCCTCTATGGCTACACCTTC
TRBJ2-3 TRBV27 few NA CASSSSADTQYF TGTGCCAGCAGTTCAAGCGCAGATACGCAGTATTTT
TRBJ1-1 TRBV9 NA NA CASSTKAGGYTEAFF TGTGCCAGCAGCACAAAGGCGGGGGGCTACACTGAAGCTTTCTTT
TRBJ2-3 TRBV7-3 NA TRBD1 CASSPKGQGAGDTQYF TGTGCCAGCAGCCCCAAGGGACAGGGGGCCGGAGATACGCAGTATTTT
TRBJ1-6 TRBV19 NA NA CASSNRDTYNSPLHF TGTGCCAGTAGTAACCGGGACACTTATAATTCACCCCTCCACTTT
TRBJ2-2 TRBV7-6 few TRBD1 CASSEIQGAHGELFF TGTGCCAGCAGCGAGATACAGGGGGCTCACGGGGAGCTGTTTTTT
TRBJ2-2 TRBV23-1 few TRBD2 CASIPLRGGLWELFF TGCGCCAGCATACCCCTCCGCGGGGGGCTATGGGAGCTGTTTTTT
TRBJ1-6 TRBV30 once TRBD1 CAWSHTGGHQRLHF TGTGCCTGGAGTCACACAGGGGGCCACCAGCGCCTCCACTTT
TRBJ2-3 TRBV7-2 NA TRBD2 CASSFFGTSGDTQYF TGTGCCAGCAGCTTTTTCGGGACTAGCGGAGATACGCAGTATTTT
TRBJ1-4 TRBV7-9 NA NA CASSLVYGDWVSNEKLFF TGTGCCAGCAGCTTAGTGTACGGGGATTGGGTCTCTAATGAAAAACTGTTTTTT
TRBJ2-2 TRBV7-9 few NA CASSSVSSTGELFF TGTGCCAGCAGCAGTGTGTCGAGCACCGGGGAGCTGTTTTTT
TRBJ1-4 TRBV9 NA NA CASSGGTGKGYEKLFF TGTGCCAGCAGCGGAGGAACAGGGAAGGGGTATGAAAAACTGTTTTTT
TRBJ2-2 TRBV28 NA TRBD2 CASSSLAGARGELFF TGTGCCAGCAGTTCGCTAGCGGGAGCTCGTGGGGAGCTGTTTTTT